A selection of T cell receptor beta chains follows, all from one sample in a study of cytomegalovirus exposure and HLA in healthy donors. The method was immunoSEQ multiplex PCR; TCRdb's version includes in-frame clones alone and lacks a portion of them. The profile shows 120,000 or so clones, 88% of them singletons. Sequencing was carried out using PBMCs. The receptor set was obtained from a man aged 25-40 years in good health and CMV-seronegative. CDR3s include the opening cysteine and the closing phenylalanine or tryptophan. A D gene is named only where the DNA matches it firmly.

CDR3aa: CASSPLYGYTF
j_gene: TRBJ1-2
d_gene: -
v_gene: TRBV28

CDR3aa: CASSLGDSTYEQYF
j_gene: TRBJ2-7
d_gene: TRBD1
v_gene: TRBV6-5

CDR3aa: CATSTSQGVNQPQHF
j_gene: TRBJ1-5
d_gene: TRBD1
v_gene: TRBV15

CDR3aa: CASSPGMYNEQFF
j_gene: TRBJ2-1
d_gene: -
v_gene: TRBV7-6

CDR3aa: CAWSVRGNSPLHF
j_gene: TRBJ1-6
d_gene: -
v_gene: TRBV30

CDR3aa: CASSLEAGHYGYTF
j_gene: TRBJ1-2
d_gene: -
v_gene: TRBV5-4

CDR3aa: CASSLDSGKAQHF
j_gene: TRBJ1-5
d_gene: -
v_gene: TRBV7-2

CDR3aa: CASSGRLAGGIDEQYF
j_gene: TRBJ2-7
d_gene: TRBD2
v_gene: TRBV7-2

CDR3aa: CASSQGVRGVYEQYF
j_gene: TRBJ2-7
d_gene: -
v_gene: TRBV4-1

CDR3aa: CASSQERNNEQFF
j_gene: TRBJ2-1
d_gene: -
v_gene: TRBV4-1

CDR3aa: CASSYTLKSSYEQYF
j_gene: TRBJ2-7
d_gene: -
v_gene: TRBV6-6